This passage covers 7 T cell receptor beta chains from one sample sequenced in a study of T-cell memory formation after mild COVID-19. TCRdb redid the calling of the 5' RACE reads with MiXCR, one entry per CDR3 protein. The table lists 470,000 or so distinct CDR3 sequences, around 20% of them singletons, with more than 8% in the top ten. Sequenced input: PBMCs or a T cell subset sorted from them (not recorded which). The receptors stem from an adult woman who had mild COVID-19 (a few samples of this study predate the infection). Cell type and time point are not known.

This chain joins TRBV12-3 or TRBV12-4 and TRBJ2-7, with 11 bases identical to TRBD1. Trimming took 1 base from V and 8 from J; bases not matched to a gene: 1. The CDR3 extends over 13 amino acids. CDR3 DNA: TGTGCCAGCAGTTTAGGGACAGGGGGCCAGCAGTACTTC. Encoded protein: CASSLGTGGQQYF.

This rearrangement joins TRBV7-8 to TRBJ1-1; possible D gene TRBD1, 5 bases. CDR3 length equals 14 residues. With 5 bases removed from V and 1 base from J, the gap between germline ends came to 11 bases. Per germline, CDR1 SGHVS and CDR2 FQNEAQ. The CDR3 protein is CASSPPQENTEAFF. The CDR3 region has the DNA TGTGCCAGCAGCCCTCCACAGGAGAACACTGAAGCTTTCTTT. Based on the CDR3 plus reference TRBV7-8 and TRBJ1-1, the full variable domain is GAGVSQSPRYKVAKRGQDVALRCDPISGHVSLFWYQQALGQGPEFLTYFQNEAQLDKSGLPSDRFFAERPEGSVSTLKIQRTQQEDSAVYLCASSPPQENTEAFFGQGTRLTVV.

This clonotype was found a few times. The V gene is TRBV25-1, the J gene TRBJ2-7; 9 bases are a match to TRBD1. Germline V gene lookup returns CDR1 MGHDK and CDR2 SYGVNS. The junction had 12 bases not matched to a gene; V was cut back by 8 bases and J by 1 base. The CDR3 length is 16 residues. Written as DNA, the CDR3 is TGTGCCAGCGCAAGCGGATGGGGGACAGGGTCCTACGAGCAGTACTTC. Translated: CASASGWGTGSYEQYF.

The CDR3 is CASSYQMRVSDTQYF. CDR3 sequence (DNA): TGCGCCAGCAGCTACCAAATGCGGGTATCAGATACGCAGTATTTT. This rearrangement joins TRBV5-1 to TRBJ2-3; perhaps TRBD2 as D (5 bases). The CDR3 sequence is 15 residues long. The germline CDR1 and CDR2 sequences are SGHRS and YFSETQ. Trimming removed 3 bases from V and 4 bases from J, with 15 bases in between.

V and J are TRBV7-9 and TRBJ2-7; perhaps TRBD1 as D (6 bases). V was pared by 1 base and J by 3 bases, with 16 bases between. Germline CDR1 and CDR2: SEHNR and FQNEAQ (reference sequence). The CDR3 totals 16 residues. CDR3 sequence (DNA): TGTGCCAGCAGCTTAGGGGCTGTACAGGGAATCTACGAGCAGTACTTC. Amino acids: CASSLGAVQGIYEQYF.

The CDR3 nucleotides are TGCGCCAGCAGTCACTACACGGGGGCTAAGGGGACCCTCCACTTT. Translating it yields CASSHYTGAKGTLHF. J is TRBJ1-6 and V is TRBV23-1; TRBD1 might be the D (6 bases). TRBV23-1 is reported as an ORF; its role is uncertain. V dropped 3 bases and J dropped 14 bases, with 20 bases sitting between them. The CDR3 sequence is 15 residues long.

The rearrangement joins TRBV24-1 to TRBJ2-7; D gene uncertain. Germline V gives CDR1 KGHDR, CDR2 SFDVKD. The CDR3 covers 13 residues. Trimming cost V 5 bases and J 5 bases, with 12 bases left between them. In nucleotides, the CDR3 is TGTGCCACCAGTGTAGGGCCAAGCGACGAGCAGTACTTC. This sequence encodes CATSVGPSDEQYF.